Following are 30 T cell receptor beta chains from one sample sequenced in a study of T cells in Graves' hyperthyroidism and ophthalmopathy. TCR beta CDR3 sequences were amplified from RNA transcripts. First-round RT-PCR with HTBI primers amplified the TCR CDR3 region. TCRdb re-called the multiplex PCR reads with MiXCR, one entry per CDR3 protein. The profile covers 640,000 or so distinct CDR3 sequences, with roughly 14% appearing a single time and around 4% taken by the ten largest. Sequenced sample: blood. The receptors were sampled from a woman aged 40-49 years with Graves' ophthalmopathy.

At least ten counts were recorded for this clonotype. CDR3 region: CASSGQTRTEAFF. CDR3 DNA: TGTGCCAGCAGTGGCCAGACACGGACTGAAGCTTTCTTT. This rearrangement joins TRBV6-1 to TRBJ1-1, with D unresolved. There are 13 residues in the CDR3. V was pared by 4 bases and J by 5 bases, with 11 bases between. In germline, CDR1 is MNHNS, CDR2 SASEGT.

Ten or more counts support this clonotype. The chain carries TRBV5-1 and TRBJ2-7; 8 bases fit TRBD2. J was trimmed by 9 bases and V by 0 bases; bases with no gene match: 8. CDR3 length equals 14 residues. Germline CDR1 and CDR2: SGHRS and YFSETQ. The CDR3 loop reads CASSLEVGTSLQYF. The DNA for the CDR3 is TGCGCCAGCAGCTTGGAGGTAGGGACTAGTTTGCAGTACTTC.

The sample holds many counts of this clonotype. The chain has TRBV12-3 or TRBV12-4 and TRBJ2-1; perhaps TRBD1 as D (6 bases). The CDR3 is 14 residues long. V was cut by 3 bases and J by 5 bases, with 11 bases left in between. Written as DNA, the CDR3 is TGTGCCAGCAGTTTTCAACAGGGACACAATGAGCAGTTCTTC. The encoded protein is CASSFQQGHNEQFF.

This clonotype was seen many times. Just one base apart from a much larger clone, this may be a read error. The rearrangement links TRBV6-2 or TRBV6-3 to TRBJ2-7, with D unresolved. The CDR3 sequence is 14 residues long. The germline CDR1 and CDR2 sequences are MNHEY and SVGEGT. The CDR3 coding sequence is TGTGCCAGCAGTTCATGGACGGACCCCTACGAGCAGTGCTTC. Encoded protein: CASSSWTDPYEQCF.

Ten or more counts support this clonotype. J is TRBJ1-1 and V is TRBV20-1, with TRBD1 as a possible D gene (5 bases). The germline V gene has CDR1 DFQATT and CDR2 SNEGSKA (reference sequence). Trimming removed 1 base at V and 2 bases at J, with 20 bases between. The CDR3 runs to 17 residues. As DNA, the CDR3 is TGCAGTGCTAGAGGGGCGTCGGGACTCAGAGCAAACACTGAAGCTTTCTTT. Amino acid sequence: CSARGASGLRANTEAFF.

Only a few counts were recorded for this clonotype. It may be a read error: a sequence one base away is much more abundant. The V call is TRBV13, the J call TRBJ2-7, with D perhaps TRBD1 or TRBD2 (5 bases each). The germline V gene has CDR1 PRHDT and CDR2 FYEKMQ (reference sequence). CDR3 length equals 16 residues. The CDR3 nucleotides are TGTGCCAGCAGCTCGGGACGATTCTTCCCCTCCTACGAGCAGTGCTTC. This gives the protein CASSSGRFFPSYEQCF.

The chain's CDR3 is CASNLQRGNTEAFF. The CDR3 DNA is TGTGCCAGTAACTTACAGCGGGGGAACACTGAAGCTTTCTTT. This rearrangement joins TRBV19 to TRBJ1-1; no firm D call. The CDR3 runs 14 residues. Trimming took 7 bases from V and 1 from J, leaving 13 bases between them. The germline V gene encodes CDR1 LNHDA and CDR2 SQIVND (reference sequence). Full variable domain (rest looked up from reference TRBV19 and TRBJ1-1): DGGITQSPKYLFRKEGQNVTLSCEQNLNHDAMYWYRQDPGQGLRLIYYSQIVNDFQKGDIAEGYSVSREKKESFPLTVTSAQKNPTAFYLCASNLQRGNTEAFFGQGTRLTVV.

At least ten counts were recorded for this clonotype. CDR3 in amino acids: CASTPAAANYGYTF. The DNA of the CDR3 is TGTGCCAGCACCCCGGCCGCAGCAAACTATGGCTACACCTTC. The chain combines TRBV12-3 or TRBV12-4 with TRBJ1-2; D is unresolved. The V end was cut by 7 bases, the J end by 2 bases, with 14 bases between. The CDR3 loop spans 14 amino acids.

This clonotype was seen many times. The chain recombines TRBV4-2 with TRBJ1-2; no firm D call. The ends were cut back, 2 bases at V and 3 bases at J, with 13 bases in the middle. The CDR3 has 15 amino acids. The V gene's germline CDR1 is LGHNA and CDR2 YNFKEQ. Here the CDR3 reads CASSQRSSLDYGYTF. The DNA for the CDR3 is TGTGCCAGCAGCCAAAGGAGCAGCCTGGACTATGGCTACACCTTC.

In this sample, this clonotype turned up a few times. This rearrangement joins TRBV7-3 to TRBJ1-1, with D possibly TRBD1 on 5 matching bases. This CDR3 is built from 15 residues. Germline V gives CDR1 SGHTA, CDR2 FQGTGA. Trimming took 2 bases from V and 3 from J, leaving 13 bases between them. CDR3 nucleotide sequence: TGTGCCAGCAGCTTATATGGAGGGGCGGACACTGAAGCTTTCTTT. This translates into CASSLYGGADTEAFF.

This clonotype was observed at least ten times. V and J are TRBV5-1 and TRBJ2-7; 7 bases align to TRBD2. CDR1 and CDR2 from the germline V gene are SGHRS and YFSETQ. V dropped 0 bases and J dropped 1; count of bases not matched to a gene: 4. The CDR3 length is 15 residues. CDR3 sequence (DNA): TGCGCCAGCAGCTTGGGACTAGCAAGGTCCTACGAGCAGTACTTC. Protein: CASSLGLARSYEQYF. The full variable domain, in which reference TRBV5-1 and TRBJ2-7 provide the parts outside the CDR3, is KAGVTQTPRYLIKTRGQQVTLSCSPISGHRSVSWYQQTPGQGLQFLFEYFSETQRNKGNFPGRFSGRQFSNSRSEMNVSTLELGDSALYLCASSLGLARSYEQYFGPGTRLTVT.

This clonotype has a count of ten or more. The CDR3 DNA follows: TGTGCCATCTCCGGGACAGGGAGCTACGAGCAGTACTTC. Protein: CAISGTGSYEQYF. The genes are TRBV10-3 and TRBJ2-7, with 9 bases aligning to TRBD1. Germline CDR1 and CDR2: ENHRY and SYGVKD. With 8 bases clipped from V and 3 bases from J, the junction kept 5 bases outside the gene matches. The CDR3 contains 13 residues.

CDR3 nucleotides: TGCAGCGTTGGCGGAACTAGCGCTTCATACGAGCAGTACTTC. Amino acids: CSVGGTSASYEQYF. This chain joins TRBV29-1 and TRBJ2-7; 7 bases agree with TRBD2. The V gene end was trimmed by 4 bases and the J gene end by 4 bases; junction bases not matched to a gene: 10. The CDR3 spans 14 residues. CDR1 is SQVTM, CDR2 ANQGSEA, per germline.

This clonotype was detected ten times or more. The V gene is TRBV11-3, the J gene TRBJ2-7; 9 nucleotides match TRBD2. This CDR3 spans 15 amino acids. V was pared by 5 bases and J by 7 bases, with 12 bases of the junction left unmatched. Germline V gene lookup returns CDR1 SGHNT and CDR2 YENEEA. In DNA form, the CDR3 reads TGTGCCAGCAGCCCAAGCGGTAGCGGGAGTGGTGAGCAGTACTTC. Its translation: CASSPSGSGSGEQYF.

This clonotype appeared many times. V usage is TRBV11-1 and J usage is TRBJ1-2; 12 bases match TRBD1. Unmatched junction bases numbered 15, after V lost 8 bases and J lost 8 bases. This CDR3 is 16 amino acids long. CDR1 is SGHAT, CDR2 FQDESV, per germline (reference sequence). The CDR3 spells CASQSTPGQGAGGYTF. The CDR3 DNA sequence: TGTGCCAGCCAATCTACCCCGGGACAGGGGGCGGGCGGCTACACCTTC.

The rearrangement uses TRBV12-3 or TRBV12-4 and TRBJ1-2, with TRBD1 identical over 11 bases. With V trimmed by 6 bases and J by 0 bases, 6 bases remained unmatched. This CDR3 spans 16 amino acids. As DNA, the CDR3 is TGTGCCAGCAGCTCATGGACAGGGGGCGCTAACTATGGCTACACCTTC. It translates to CASSSWTGGANYGYTF.

In this sample, this clonotype turned up once. The V call is TRBV6-1, the J call TRBJ2-7, with TRBD2 matching 8 bases. CDR1 MNHNS and CDR2 SASEGT come from the germline V gene. V lost 5 bases to trimming and J lost 2 bases; unmatched junction nucleotides: 8. This CDR3 comprises 15 residues. The CDR3 DNA follows: TGTGCCAGCAGTCAACATACTAGCGGAGCCTACGAGCAGTACTTC. As protein: CASSQHTSGAYEQYF.

This clonotype was observed many times. The chain links TRBV30 to TRBJ2-7, with a possible D match to TRBD2 (6 bases). Per the germline V gene, CDR1 is GTSNPN and CDR2 is SVGIG (reference sequence). This CDR3 is built from 13 residues. The V end was cut by 2 bases, the J end by 4 bases, with 12 bases between. The CDR3 DNA reads TGTGCCTGGAGTCTCGGGGGTGGATACGAGCAGTACTTC. Translated: CAWSLGGGYEQYF. Full variable domain (rest looked up from reference TRBV30 and TRBJ2-7): SQTIHQWPATLVQPVGSPLSLECTVEGTSNPNLYWYRQAAGRGLQLLFYSVGIGQISSEVPQNLSASRPQDRQFILSSKKLLLSDSGFYLCAWSLGGGYEQYFGPGTRLTVT.

This chain connects TRBV18 to TRBJ1-2, with 7 bases that match TRBD1. The germline V gene encodes CDR1 KGHSH and CDR2 LQKENI. This CDR3 spans 13 amino acids. The trim removed 5 bases at V and 8 bases at J, leaving 8 bases unmatched. For the CDR3, the DNA is TGTGCCAGCTCAGGACAGGACGGTGGAGGCTACACCTTC. Its translation: CASSGQDGGGYTF.

In this sample, this clonotype turned up many times. The CDR3 DNA reads as TGTGCCAGCAGGCCAACAGGAGAACAAGAGACCCAGTACTTC. Amino acids: CASRPTGEQETQYF. V is TRBV6-5 and J is TRBJ2-5, with D possibly being TRBD1 (5 bases). The CDR3 loop spans 14 amino acids. V lost 6 bases, J lost 2 bases, and 13 bases lay in between. CDR1 is MNHEY, CDR2 SVGAGI, per germline.

CDR3 amino acids: CASSYEGGINYGYTF. As DNA, the CDR3 is TGTGCCAGCAGTTACGAGGGAGGAATTAACTATGGCTACACCTTC. The chain joins TRBV6-2 or TRBV6-3 to TRBJ1-2; D uncertain. Germline loops: CDR1 MNHEY, CDR2 SVGEGT. The V end was cut by 2 bases, the J end by 1 base, with 11 bases between. This CDR3 region has 15 residues.

J is TRBJ1-5 and V is TRBV5-5, with TRBD1 matching 7 bases. The CDR3 runs to 15 residues. CDR1 is SGHKS, CDR2 YYEKEE, per germline (reference sequence). V lost 0 bases and J lost 6; bases outside the gene matches: 6. The CDR3 reads CASSLEGGAGQPQHF. As DNA, the CDR3 is TGTGCCAGCAGCTTGGAAGGGGGCGCCGGTCAGCCCCAGCATTTT. Looking up the rest from reference TRBV5-5 and TRBJ1-5 gives the full variable domain: DAGVTQSPTHLIKTRGQQVTLRCSPISGHKSVSWYQQVLGQGPQFIFQYYEKEERGRGNFPDRFSARQFPNYSSELNVNALLLGDSALYLCASSLEGGAGQPQHFGDGTRLSIL.

A few counts support this clonotype. V gene TRBV20-1 combines with J gene TRBJ2-2; 8 bases agree with TRBD2. This CDR3 contains 16 residues. Germline V gives CDR1 DFQATT, CDR2 SNEGSKA (reference sequence). Trimming at V came to 0 bases and at J to 0 bases, leaving 3 bases not matched to a gene. The chain's CDR3 is CSARDTAGANTGELFF. In nucleotides, the CDR3 is TGCAGTGCTAGAGATACAGCGGGGGCGAACACCGGGGAGCTGTTTTTT.

This clonotype came up many times. The chain combines TRBV29-1 with TRBJ2-7, with TRBD2 identical over 8 bases. The V gene's germline CDR1 is SQVTM and CDR2 ANQGSEA. V was pared by 3 bases and J by 6 bases, with 1 base of the junction left unmatched. The CDR3 has 11 amino acids. The CDR3 DNA sequence: TGCAGCGTTGAGGCGGGAGGCGAGCAGTACTTC. Residues: CSVEAGGEQYF.

This clonotype came up many times. This chain connects TRBV12-3 or TRBV12-4 to TRBJ2-5; D not certain. V was trimmed by 4 bases and J by 3 bases, leaving 9 bases between them. This CDR3 comprises 13 residues. Here the CDR3 reads CASSYTDEETQYF. The CDR3 bases are TGTGCCAGCAGTTACACGGATGAAGAGACCCAGTACTTC.

This clonotype occurred many times. This chain uses TRBV12-3 or TRBV12-4 with TRBJ2-7, with 8 positions matching TRBD1. V gave up 5 bases and J gave up 3 bases; unmatched junction bases: 3. CDR3 length: 13 amino acids. The CDR3 protein is CASSRQGIYEQYF. In DNA, the CDR3 is TGTGCCAGCAGTAGACAGGGGATCTACGAGCAGTACTTC.

In this sample, this clonotype turned up many times. The J gene is TRBJ2-5, the V gene TRBV24-1, with 9 bases aligning to TRBD1. There are 17 residues in the CDR3. Germline V gives CDR1 KGHDR, CDR2 SFDVKD. V lost 0 bases, J lost 4 bases, and 8 bases stayed unmatched. The chain's CDR3 is CATSDLGQGMNGETQYF. In DNA form, the CDR3 reads TGTGCCACCAGTGATTTGGGACAGGGGATGAATGGAGAGACCCAGTACTTC.

To note about this clonotype: This may arise from a read error, as a much more abundant clone is one base away. The chain recombines TRBV12-3 or TRBV12-4 with TRBJ2-5; 11 bases agree with TRBD2. This CDR3 is 15 amino acids long. The CDR3 reads CSSSPTTSGIETQYF. The CDR3 nucleotides read TGTTCCAGCAGCCCCACGACTAGCGGGATAGAGACCCAGTACTTC.

V gene TRBV27 combines with J gene TRBJ2-4; D might be TRBD1 or TRBD2, each matching 5 bases. Per germline, CDR1 MNHEY and CDR2 SMNVEV (reference sequence). The CDR3 is made up of 13 amino acids. The V end lost 4 bases, the J end lost 8 bases, and 12 bases lay between the germline ends. CDR3 sequence reads: CASSSLGRDIQYF. For the CDR3, the DNA is TGTGCCAGCAGTTCGCTGGGGCGGGACATTCAGTACTTC.

At least ten counts were recorded for this clonotype. The chain combines TRBV12-3 or TRBV12-4 with TRBJ2-1, with a possible D match to TRBD2 (5 bases). V dropped 6 bases and J dropped 8 bases, with 11 bases sitting between them. CDR3 length: 12 amino acids. CDR3 sequence (DNA): TGTGCCAGCAGAGACTATAATGATGAGCAGTTCTTC. The encoded protein is CASRDYNDEQFF.